The clone carrying this T cell receptor (beta chain) was seen once. Its antigen is undetermined. Sequencing used immunoSEQ multiplex PCR; TCRdb keeps in-frame clones, though not all of them. The sample has about 64,000 clones, around 74% seen once. These data come from a study of a mutant IDH1 vaccine in newly diagnosed glioma. Study summary: Patients got their first vaccination 4-6 weeks after radiotherapy alone, or with temozolomide cycles. Patients were pretreated with radiotherapy, temozolomide, or both, mostly both. Scheduled at week 35, visit V12 preceded visit V13, held at week 47.

Germline loops: CDR1 SGHTA, CDR2 FQGNSA. The CDR3 runs to 15 residues. V was trimmed by 1 base and J by 4 bases, leaving 11 bases between them. The sample's time point: week 35, safety follow-up. Every single dose of the vaccine, 300 ug of mutant IDH1 20-mer peptide, came with topical imiquimod. Points from the study as a whole: There seemed to be no relation between pseudoprogression and changes in top peripheral T cell clonotypes.

J is TRBJ2-4 and V is TRBV7-2; D remains ambiguous. The specimen comprised PBMCs, sampled from a glioma patient whose treatment included an IDH1 peptide vaccine. The receptor was derived from a man aged 45-65 years with glioma. The CDR3 coding sequence is TGTGCCAGCAGCTTAGACGCGTCAGAAAAAAACATTCAGTACTTC. This encodes CASSLDASEKNIQYF.